Listed below are T cell receptor beta chains from one sample, sequenced in a study of cytomegalovirus exposure and HLA in healthy donors. Profiling relied on immunoSEQ multiplex PCR, and the TCRdb table lists in-frame clones only, not all of them. The profile shows 99,000 or so clones, 78% of them singletons. Sequencing input: PBMCs. All receptors come from a male donor in good health and CMV-seronegative. Each CDR3 is given with its conserved first and last residue. Fields, in order: CDR3 DNA, CDR3 protein, clone size, J gene, D gene, V gene. The D gene is left open where the match is weak. The listing skips clone size in some rows; elsewhere it reads once, few, many or a size class.

TGTGCCAGCAGCCAGAATAGCGGTAGCACAGATACGCAGTATTTT | CASSQNSGSTDTQYF | once | TRBJ2-3 | . | TRBV14
TGTGCCAGTAGTTTCTCCGTAGGGGGCCGAGATACGCAGTATTTT | CASSFSVGGRDTQYF | . | TRBJ2-3 | TRBD1 | TRBV19
TGCAGCGTCGGACTGACCTACGAGCAGTACTTC | CSVGLTYEQYF | once | TRBJ2-7 | . | TRBV29-1
TGTGCCAGCAGTGTAAGGAGAGGAACTAATGAAAAACTGTTTTTT | CASSVRRGTNEKLFF | . | TRBJ1-4 | . | TRBV6-1
TGCGCCAGCAGCTTCACAGGGTCTGGAAACACCATATATTTT | CASSFTGSGNTIYF | . | TRBJ1-3 | . | TRBV5-1
TGTGCCAGTAGCGTACAGGGGAGGAATGAAAAACTGTTTTTT | CASSVQGRNEKLFF | . | TRBJ1-4 | TRBD1 | TRBV19
TGTGCCAGCAGTCAACTGACTAGCGGATCCTACAATGAGCAGTTCTTC | CASSQLTSGSYNEQFF | . | TRBJ2-1 | TRBD2 | TRBV28
TGTGCCAGCAGTCCGCGACACGGCCGTGGGGAAAAACTGTTTTTT | CASSPRHGRGEKLFF | few | TRBJ1-4 | . | TRBV6-5
TGTGCCAGCAGCTCCCGGGGGACAGGGTCCTATGGCTACACCTTC | CASSSRGTGSYGYTF | . | TRBJ1-2 | TRBD1 | TRBV5-6
TGTGCCAGCACCGACAGGGGTATGGATGGCTACACCTTC | CASTDRGMDGYTF | . | TRBJ1-2 | TRBD1 | TRBV6-6
TGTGCCAGCAGTTCGACAGGGGGCTCCTACGAGCAGTACTTC | CASSSTGGSYEQYF | . | TRBJ2-7 | TRBD1 | TRBV27
TGTGCCAGCAGCTTGGACGGGAATTACAATGAGCAGTTCTTC | CASSLDGNYNEQFF | . | TRBJ2-1 | . | TRBV7-9
TGTGCCAGCAGTCCCTCGCCTAGCGGGGGCTACAATGAGCAGTTCTTC | CASSPSPSGGYNEQFF | . | TRBJ2-1 | TRBD2 | TRBV6-4
TGTGCCAGCCCCCGCGACAGCGCCTACAATGAGCAGTTCTTC | CASPRDSAYNEQFF | . | TRBJ2-1 | . | TRBV6-1
TGTGCCAGCAGCGTAGTAGCGGACGCCTACGAGCAGTACTTC | CASSVVADAYEQYF | . | TRBJ2-7 | . | TRBV9